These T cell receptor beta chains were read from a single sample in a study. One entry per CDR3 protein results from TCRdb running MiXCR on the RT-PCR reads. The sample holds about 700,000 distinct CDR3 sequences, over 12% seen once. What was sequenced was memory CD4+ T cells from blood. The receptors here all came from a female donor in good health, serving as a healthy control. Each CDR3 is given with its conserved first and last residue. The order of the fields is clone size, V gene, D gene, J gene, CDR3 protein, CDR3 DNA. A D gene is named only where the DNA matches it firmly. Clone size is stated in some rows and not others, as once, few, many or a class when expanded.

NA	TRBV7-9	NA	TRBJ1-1	CASSSGTARTEAFF	TGTGCCAGCAGCTCCGGGACTGCGAGGACTGAAGCTTTCTTT
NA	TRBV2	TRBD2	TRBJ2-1	CASSETSDNYNEQFF	TGTGCCAGCAGCGAGACTAGCGACAACTACAATGAGCAGTTCTTC
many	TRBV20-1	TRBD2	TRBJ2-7	CSASSLAGAGVEQYF	TGCAGTGCGTCATCCCTAGCGGGAGCGGGGGTCGAGCAGTACTTC
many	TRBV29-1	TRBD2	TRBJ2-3	CSGTGGPTDTQYF	TGCAGTGGGACGGGAGGGCCGACAGATACGCAGTATTTT
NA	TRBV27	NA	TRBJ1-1	CASSFPGLPEAFF	TGTGCCAGCAGTTTCCCGGGACTTCCTGAAGCTTTCTTT
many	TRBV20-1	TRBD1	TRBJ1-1	CSGSQGRTEAFF	TGCAGTGGGTCACAGGGGAGAACTGAAGCTTTCTTT
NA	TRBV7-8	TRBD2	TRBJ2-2	CASSLGSGRGVTGELFF	TGTGCCAGCAGCTTAGGAAGCGGGCGGGGGGTGACAGGGGAGCTGTTTTTT
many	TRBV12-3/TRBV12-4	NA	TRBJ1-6	CASSFSGKDSPLHF	TGTGCCAGCAGTTTCTCGGGGAAGGATTCACCCCTCCACTTT
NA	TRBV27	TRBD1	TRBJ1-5	CASSKGPGQGSNQPQHF	TGTGCCAGCAGTAAGGGACCGGGACAGGGTTCCAATCAGCCCCAGCATTTT
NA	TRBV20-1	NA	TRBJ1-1	CSARDMGQLNTEAFF	TGCAGTGCTAGAGATATGGGTCAGTTGAACACTGAAGCTTTCTTT
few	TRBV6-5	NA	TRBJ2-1	CASSLPGTRNEQFF	TGTGCCAGCAGCCTCCCCGGGACAAGAAATGAGCAGTTCTTC
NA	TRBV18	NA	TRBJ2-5	CASSRTEKETQYF	TGTGCCAGCTCACGGACAGAAAAAGAGACCCAGTACTTC
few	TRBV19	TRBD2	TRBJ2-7	CASSIEGTSGVSYEQYF	TGTGCCAGTAGTATAGAAGGGACTAGCGGGGTCTCCTACGAGCAGTACTTC
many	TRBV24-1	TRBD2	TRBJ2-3	CATSDLAGVGADTQYF	TGTGCCACCAGTGATTTGGCGGGAGTGGGCGCAGATACGCAGTATTTT
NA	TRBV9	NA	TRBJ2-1	CASSVTTTNEQFF	TGTGCCAGCAGCGTTACGACGACCAATGAGCAGTTCTTC
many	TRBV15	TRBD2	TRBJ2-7	CATSPGLLDYEQYF	TGTGCCACTTCACCGGGACTACTTGACTACGAGCAGTACTTC
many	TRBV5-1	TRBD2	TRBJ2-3	CASSSSSGDTQYF	TGCGCCAGCAGCTCCTCTAGCGGGGATACGCAGTATTTT
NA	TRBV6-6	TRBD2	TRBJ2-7	CASRQGQREGCHEQYF	TGTGCCAGCAGACAGGGACAGCGGGAGGGCTGCCACGAGCAGTACTTC
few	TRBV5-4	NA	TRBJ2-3	CASSLRVVGGTDTQYF	TGTGCCAGCAGCTTGAGGGTTGTTGGGGGCACAGATACGCAGTATTTT
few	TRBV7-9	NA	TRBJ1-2	CASSLAGIRQSYGYTF	TGTGCCAGCAGCTTAGCGGGGATTAGGCAGAGCTATGGCTACACCTTC